The present T cell receptor (beta chain) was sequenced within a study of blood T cell repertoires in COVID-19. Study as a whole: PBMCs, B-cell-depleted T cells, or T cells were the source of the cDNA or gDNA that made up the material.

Germline CDR1 and CDR2: LGHDT and YNNKEL (reference sequence). V was pared by 3 bases and J by 2 bases, with 10 bases of the junction left unmatched. The CDR3 is 18 amino acids. TCRdb's copy holds only in-frame clones and misses some; the assay was immunoSEQ multiplex PCR. Of tens of thousands of clones detected, around nine tenths appear once; the ten largest clones hold about 5.4%. The V gene is TRBV3-1 (or the pseudogene TRBV3-2), the J gene TRBJ2-3, with TRBD2 matching 11 bases. The source material was peripheral blood. The clonotype was recovered from a human donor in a cohort sampled during active COVID-19. This CDR3 is CASSQQRIAGGPTDTQYF. The CDR3 DNA is TGTGCCAGCAGCCAGCAAAGAATAGCGGGGGGGCCCACAGATACGCAGTATTTT.